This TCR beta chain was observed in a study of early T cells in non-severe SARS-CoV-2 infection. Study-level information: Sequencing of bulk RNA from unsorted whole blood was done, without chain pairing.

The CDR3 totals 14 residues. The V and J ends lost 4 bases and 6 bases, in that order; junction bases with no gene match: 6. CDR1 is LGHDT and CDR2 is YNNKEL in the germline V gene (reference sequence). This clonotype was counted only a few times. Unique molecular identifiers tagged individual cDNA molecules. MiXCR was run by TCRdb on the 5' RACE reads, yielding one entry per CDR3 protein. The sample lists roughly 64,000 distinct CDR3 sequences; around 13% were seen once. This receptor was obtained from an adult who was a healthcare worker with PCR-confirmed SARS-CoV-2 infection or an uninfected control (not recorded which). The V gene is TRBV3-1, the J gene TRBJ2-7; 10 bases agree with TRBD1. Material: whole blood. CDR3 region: CASSPGQGTGEQYF. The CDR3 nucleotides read TGTGCCAGCAGCCCGGGACAGGGGACGGGCGAGCAGTACTTC.